This T cell receptor beta chain was captured in a study of blood T cells in healthy people across ages. Study-wide background: Template switching caught about one barcoded beta molecule for each two T cells.

Primed by a sample-barcoded 5' primer and a J-beta primer mix, a second PCR proceeded for 7 to 11 cycles. TCRdb re-derived calls from the 5' RACE reads in MiXCR, one entry per CDR3 protein. The table lists 750,000 to 850,000 distinct CDR3 sequences, 20% to 25% of them singletons. With 3 bases clipped from V and 10 bases from J, the junction kept 14 bases outside the gene matches. The CDR3 totals 18 residues. Germline values: CDR1 SGHKS, CDR2 YYEKEE (reference sequence). Note on this clonotype: As yet, its antigen is unknown.

Study findings and constraints: In older individuals, TCR beta diversity per million T cells was lower, falling roughly linearly with age.

These data also featured in a second study, about T cells of mothers and their children.

The receptor comes from a boy under 18 in good health. Input material: blood. The J gene is TRBJ2-1, the V gene TRBV5-5, with TRBD2 matching 15 bases. The CDR3 DNA sequence: TGTGCCAGCAGCTCGGGACTAGCGGGAGGATGGGAACGGGGAGAGCAGTTCTTC. This gives the protein CASSSGLAGGWERGEQFF.